This T cell receptor (beta chain) is from a study of Tregs in tolerant kidney transplant recipients. Study-wide results and caveats: Tregs expanded with activated donor B cells seemed most donor-specific.

Assay used: immunoSEQ multiplex PCR; TCRdb lists only in-frame clones, some missing. Of 200,000 to 300,000 clones in the sample, roughly four fifths were seen once. To note about this clone: Its antigen is as yet unknown.

The sequence was collected from a human donor in good health. Source material: CD4+ T cells from blood.

CDR3 nucleotide sequence: TGTGCCAGCGTGGGGACATCTGGAAACACCATATATTTT. Protein product: CASVGTSGNTIYF. The chain is built from TRBV18 and TRBJ1-3; D may be TRBD1 (6 bases). This CDR3 contains 13 residues. Germline CDR1 and CDR2: KGHSH and LQKENI. The V end lost 8 bases, the J end lost 1 base, and 9 bases lay between the germline ends.